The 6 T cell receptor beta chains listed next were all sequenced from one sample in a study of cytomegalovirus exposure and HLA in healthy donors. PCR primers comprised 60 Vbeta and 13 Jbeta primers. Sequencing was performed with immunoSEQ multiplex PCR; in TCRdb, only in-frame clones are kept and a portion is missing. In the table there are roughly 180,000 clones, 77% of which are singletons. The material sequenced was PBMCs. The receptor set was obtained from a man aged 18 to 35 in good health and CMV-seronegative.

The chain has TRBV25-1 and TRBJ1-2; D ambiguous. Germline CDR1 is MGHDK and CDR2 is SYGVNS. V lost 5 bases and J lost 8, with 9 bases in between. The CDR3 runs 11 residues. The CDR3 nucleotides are TGTGCCAGCAGTACTGCGCGCGGCTACACCTTC. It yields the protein CASSTARGYTF.

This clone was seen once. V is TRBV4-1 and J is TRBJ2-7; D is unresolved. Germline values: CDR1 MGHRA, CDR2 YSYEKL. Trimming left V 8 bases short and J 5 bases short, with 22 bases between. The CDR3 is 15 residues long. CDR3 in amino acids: CASHTRGLYYDEQYF. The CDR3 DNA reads TGCGCCAGCCATACCAGAGGCCTTTACTACGACGAGCAGTACTTC.

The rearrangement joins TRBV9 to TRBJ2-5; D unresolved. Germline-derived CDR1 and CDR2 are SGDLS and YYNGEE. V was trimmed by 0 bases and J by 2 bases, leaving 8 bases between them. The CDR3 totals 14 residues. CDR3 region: CASSVDLIQETQYF. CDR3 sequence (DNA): TGTGCCAGCAGCGTAGACCTAATACAAGAGACCCAGTACTTC. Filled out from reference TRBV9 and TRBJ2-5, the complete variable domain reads DSGVTQTPKHLITATGQRVTLRCSPRSGDLSVYWYQQSLDQGLQFLIQYYNGEERAKGNILERFSAQQFPDLHSELNLSSLELGDSALYFCASSVDLIQETQYFGPGTRLLVL.

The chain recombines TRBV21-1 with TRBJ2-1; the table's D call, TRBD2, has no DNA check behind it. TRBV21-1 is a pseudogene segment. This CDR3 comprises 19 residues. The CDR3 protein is CASLGRRIAGGLAHNEQFF. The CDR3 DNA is TGTGCCAGCTTGGGTCGTAGGATAGCGGGAGGCCTAGCCCATAATGAGCAGTTCTTC.

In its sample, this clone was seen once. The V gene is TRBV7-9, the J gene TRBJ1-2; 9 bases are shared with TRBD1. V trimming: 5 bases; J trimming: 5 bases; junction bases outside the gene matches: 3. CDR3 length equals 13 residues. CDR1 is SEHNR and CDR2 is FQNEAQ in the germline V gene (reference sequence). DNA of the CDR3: TGTGCCAGCAGCCCACAGGGGGCGTATGGCTACACCTTC. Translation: CASSPQGAYGYTF.

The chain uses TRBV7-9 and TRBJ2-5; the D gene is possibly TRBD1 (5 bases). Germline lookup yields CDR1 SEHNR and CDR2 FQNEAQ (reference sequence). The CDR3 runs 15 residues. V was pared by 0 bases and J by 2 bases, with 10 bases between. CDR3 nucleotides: TGTGCCAGCAGCTTAGCAATGGGGCGGCAAGAGACCCAGTACTTC. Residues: CASSLAMGRQETQYF.